This TCR beta chain was recovered during a study of blood T cell repertoires in COVID-19. Sequencing used immunoSEQ multiplex PCR; TCRdb keeps in-frame clones, though not all of them. The profile shows some 270,000 clones, roughly 89% of them singletons. This CDR3 spans 11 amino acids. V lost 2 bases, J lost 6 bases, and 3 bases lay in between. Germline CDR1 is MNHNS and CDR2 is SASEGT. The receptor comes from a woman aged 40 to 49 who had recovered from COVID-19. Material: peripheral blood. The chain combines TRBV6-1 with TRBJ2-3; D is undetermined. CDR3 sequence reads: CASSESDTQYF. The CDR3 DNA follows: TGTGCCAGCAGTGAAAGCGATACGCAGTATTTT.